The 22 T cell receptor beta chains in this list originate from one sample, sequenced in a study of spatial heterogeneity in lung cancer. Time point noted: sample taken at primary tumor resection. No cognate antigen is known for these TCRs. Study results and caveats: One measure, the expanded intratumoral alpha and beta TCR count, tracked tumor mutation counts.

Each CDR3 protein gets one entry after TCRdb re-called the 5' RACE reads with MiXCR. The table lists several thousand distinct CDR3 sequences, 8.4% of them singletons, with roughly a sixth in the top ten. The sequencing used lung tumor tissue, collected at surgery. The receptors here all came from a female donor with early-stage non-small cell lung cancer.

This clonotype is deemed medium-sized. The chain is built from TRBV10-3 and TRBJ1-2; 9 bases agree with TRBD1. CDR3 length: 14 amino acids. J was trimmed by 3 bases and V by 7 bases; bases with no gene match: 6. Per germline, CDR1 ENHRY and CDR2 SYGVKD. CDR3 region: CAITPTGGHYGYTF. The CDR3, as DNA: TGTGCCATCACCCCGACAGGGGGTCACTATGGCTACACCTTC.

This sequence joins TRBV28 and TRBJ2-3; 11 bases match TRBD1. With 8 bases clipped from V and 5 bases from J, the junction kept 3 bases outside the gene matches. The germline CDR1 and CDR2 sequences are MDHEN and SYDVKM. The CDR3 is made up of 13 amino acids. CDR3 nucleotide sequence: TGTGCCAGCGGAGGGACAGGGGGAGATACGCAGTATTTT. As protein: CASGGTGGDTQYF.

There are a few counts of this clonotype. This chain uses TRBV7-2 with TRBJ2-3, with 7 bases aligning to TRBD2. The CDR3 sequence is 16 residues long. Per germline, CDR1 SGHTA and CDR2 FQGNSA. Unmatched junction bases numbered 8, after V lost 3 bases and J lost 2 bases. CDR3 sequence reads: CASSFWRTRNTDTQYF. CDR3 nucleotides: TGTGCCAGCAGCTTTTGGCGGACTAGAAACACAGATACGCAGTATTTT.

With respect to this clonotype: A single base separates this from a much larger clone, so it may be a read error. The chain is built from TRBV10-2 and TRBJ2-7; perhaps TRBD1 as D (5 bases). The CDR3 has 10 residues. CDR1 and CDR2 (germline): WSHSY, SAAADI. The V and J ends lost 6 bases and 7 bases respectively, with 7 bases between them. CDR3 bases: TGCGCCAGCAGGAACAGGGAGCAGTACTTC. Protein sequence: CASRNREQYF.

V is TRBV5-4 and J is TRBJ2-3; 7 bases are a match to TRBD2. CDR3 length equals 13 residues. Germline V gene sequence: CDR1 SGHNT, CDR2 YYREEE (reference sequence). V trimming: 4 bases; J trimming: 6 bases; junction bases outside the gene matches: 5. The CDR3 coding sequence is TGTGCCAGCAGCATCTGGACTAGGGATACGCAGTATTTT. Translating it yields CASSIWTRDTQYF.

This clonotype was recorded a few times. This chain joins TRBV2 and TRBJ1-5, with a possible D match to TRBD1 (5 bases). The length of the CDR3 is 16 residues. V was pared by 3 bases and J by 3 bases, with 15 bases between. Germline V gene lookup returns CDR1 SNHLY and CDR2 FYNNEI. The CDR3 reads CASSERSSGANQPQHF. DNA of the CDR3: TGTGCCAGCAGTGAGAGGTCCTCCGGGGCCAATCAGCCCCAGCATTTT. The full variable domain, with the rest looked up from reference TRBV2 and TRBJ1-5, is EPEVTQTPSHQVTQMGQEVILRCVPISNHLYFYWYRQILGQKVEFLVSFYNNEISEKSEIFDDQFSVERPDGSNFTLKIRSTKLEDSAMYFCASSERSSGANQPQHFGDGTRLSIL.

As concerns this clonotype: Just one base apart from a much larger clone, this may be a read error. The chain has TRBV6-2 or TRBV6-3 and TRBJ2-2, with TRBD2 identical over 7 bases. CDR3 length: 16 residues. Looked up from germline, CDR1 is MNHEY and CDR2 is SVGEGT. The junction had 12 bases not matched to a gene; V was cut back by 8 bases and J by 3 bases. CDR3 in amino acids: CASCGGETSYTGELFF. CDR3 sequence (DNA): TGTGCCAGCTGTGGGGGGGAGACTAGCTACACCGGGGAGCTGTTTTTT.

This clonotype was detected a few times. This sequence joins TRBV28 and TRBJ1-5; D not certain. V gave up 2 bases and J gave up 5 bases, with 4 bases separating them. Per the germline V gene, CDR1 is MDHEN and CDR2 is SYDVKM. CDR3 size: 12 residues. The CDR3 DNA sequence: TGTGCCAGCAGTTTACGTCATCAGCCCCAGCATTTT. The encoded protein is CASSLRHQPQHF.

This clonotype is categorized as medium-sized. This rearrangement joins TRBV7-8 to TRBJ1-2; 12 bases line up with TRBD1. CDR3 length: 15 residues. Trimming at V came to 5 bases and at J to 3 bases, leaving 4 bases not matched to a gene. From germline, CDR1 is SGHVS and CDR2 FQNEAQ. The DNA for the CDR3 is TGTGCCAGCAGCACTGGGACAGGGGGCGACTATGGCTACACCTTC. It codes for CASSTGTGGDYGYTF.

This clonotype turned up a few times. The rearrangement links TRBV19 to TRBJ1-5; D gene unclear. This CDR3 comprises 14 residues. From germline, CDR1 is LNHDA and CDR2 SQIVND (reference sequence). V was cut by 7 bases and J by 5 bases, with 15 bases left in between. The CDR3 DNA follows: TGTGCCAGTACCCTATTTGTGGGATATCAGCCCCAGCATTTT. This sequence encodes CASTLFVGYQPQHF.

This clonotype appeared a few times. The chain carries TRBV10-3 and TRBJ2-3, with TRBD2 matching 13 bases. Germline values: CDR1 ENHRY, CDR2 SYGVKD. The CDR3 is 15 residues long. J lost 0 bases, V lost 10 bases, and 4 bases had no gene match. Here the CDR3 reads CATGLAGASTDTQYF. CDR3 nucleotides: TGTGCCACCGGACTAGCGGGGGCCAGCACAGATACGCAGTATTTT.

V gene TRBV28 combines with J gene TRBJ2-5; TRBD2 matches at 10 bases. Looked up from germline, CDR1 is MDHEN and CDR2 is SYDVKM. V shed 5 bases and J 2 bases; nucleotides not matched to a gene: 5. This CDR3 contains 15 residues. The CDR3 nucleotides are TGTGCCAGCAGTCGAATAGCGGGGGGACAAGAGACCCAGTACTTC. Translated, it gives CASSRIAGGQETQYF.

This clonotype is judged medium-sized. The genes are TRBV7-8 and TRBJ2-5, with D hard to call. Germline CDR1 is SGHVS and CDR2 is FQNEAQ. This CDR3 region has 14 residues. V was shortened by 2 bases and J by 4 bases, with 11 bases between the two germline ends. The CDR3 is CASSLISSGETQYF. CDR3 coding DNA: TGTGCCAGCAGCTTAATCAGTTCCGGAGAGACCCAGTACTTC.

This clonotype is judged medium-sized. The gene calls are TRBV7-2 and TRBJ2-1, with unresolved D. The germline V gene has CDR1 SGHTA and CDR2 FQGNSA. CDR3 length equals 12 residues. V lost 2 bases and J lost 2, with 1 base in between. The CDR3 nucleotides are TGTGCCAGCAGCTTAACCTACAATGAGCAGTTCTTC. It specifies CASSLTYNEQFF.

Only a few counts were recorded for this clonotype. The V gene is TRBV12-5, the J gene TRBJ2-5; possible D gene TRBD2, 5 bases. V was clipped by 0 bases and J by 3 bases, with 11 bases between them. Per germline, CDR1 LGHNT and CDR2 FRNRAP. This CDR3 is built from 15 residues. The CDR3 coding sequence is TGTGCTAGTGGTTTGGTAGGAGGACGGGAAGAGACCCAGTACTTC. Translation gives CASGLVGGREETQYF.

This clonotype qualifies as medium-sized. The CDR3 DNA reads TGCAGTGCTACTAGGACTAGCGGGGGGCGAGCGCAGTATTTT. This translates into CSATRTSGGRAQYF. The chain is built from TRBV20-1 and TRBJ2-3; 14 bases are shared with TRBD2. Losses at the gene ends were 4 bases for V and 10 bases for J; bases not matched to a gene: 7. The CDR3 loop spans 14 amino acids. Germline V gene lookup returns CDR1 DFQATT and CDR2 SNEGSKA (reference sequence).

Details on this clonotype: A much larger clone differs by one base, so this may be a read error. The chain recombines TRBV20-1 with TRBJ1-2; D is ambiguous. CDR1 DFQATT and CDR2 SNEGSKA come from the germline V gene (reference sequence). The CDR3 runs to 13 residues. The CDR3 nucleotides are TGCAGTGCTATGGCCAGAGAGGTATATGGCAACACCTTC. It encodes CSAMAREVYGNTF.

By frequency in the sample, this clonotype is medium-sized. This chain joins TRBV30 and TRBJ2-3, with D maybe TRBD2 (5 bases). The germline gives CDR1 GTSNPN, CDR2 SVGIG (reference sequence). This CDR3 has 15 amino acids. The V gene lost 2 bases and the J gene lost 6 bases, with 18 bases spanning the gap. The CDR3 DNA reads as TGTGCCTGGAGTTTCTCCGGGAATGCTGGGGATACGCAGTATTTT. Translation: CAWSFSGNAGDTQYF. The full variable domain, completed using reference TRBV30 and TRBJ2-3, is SQTIHQWPATLVQPVGSPLSLECTVEGTSNPNLYWYRQAAGRGLQLLFYSVGIGQISSEVPQNLSASRPQDRQFILSSKKLLLSDSGFYLCAWSFSGNAGDTQYFGPGTRLTVL.

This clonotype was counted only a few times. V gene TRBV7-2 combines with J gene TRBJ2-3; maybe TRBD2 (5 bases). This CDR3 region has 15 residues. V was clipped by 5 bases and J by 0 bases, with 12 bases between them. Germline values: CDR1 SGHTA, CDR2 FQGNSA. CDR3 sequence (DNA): TGTGCCAGCAGCCTGGAGGCCTCTAGCACAGATACGCAGTATTTT. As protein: CASSLEASSTDTQYF. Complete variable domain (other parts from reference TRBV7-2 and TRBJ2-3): GAGVSQSPSNKVTEKGKDVELRCDPISGHTALYWYRQSLGQGLEFLIYFQGNSAPDKSGLPSDRFSAERTGGSVSTLTIQRTQQEDSAVYLCASSLEASSTDTQYFGPGTRLTVL.

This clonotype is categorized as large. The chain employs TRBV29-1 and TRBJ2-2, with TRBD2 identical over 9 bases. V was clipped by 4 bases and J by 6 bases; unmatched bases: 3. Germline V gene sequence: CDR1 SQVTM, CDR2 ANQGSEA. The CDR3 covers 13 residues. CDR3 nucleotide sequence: TGCAGCGTTGGTCGCGGGGGGGCCGGGGAGCTGTTTTTT. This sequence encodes CSVGRGGAGELFF.

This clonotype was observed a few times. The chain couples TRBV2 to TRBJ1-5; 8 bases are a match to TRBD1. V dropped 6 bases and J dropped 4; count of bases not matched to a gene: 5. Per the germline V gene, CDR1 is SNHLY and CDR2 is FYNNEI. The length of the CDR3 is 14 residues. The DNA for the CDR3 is TGTGCCAGCAGCTACGACAGGGGTAATCAGCCCCAGCATTTT. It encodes CASSYDRGNQPQHF.

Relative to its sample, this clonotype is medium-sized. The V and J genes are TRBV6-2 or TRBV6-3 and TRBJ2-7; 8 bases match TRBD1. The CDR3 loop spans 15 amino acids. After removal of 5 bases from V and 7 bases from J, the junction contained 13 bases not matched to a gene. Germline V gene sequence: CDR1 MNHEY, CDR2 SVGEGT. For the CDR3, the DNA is TGTGCCAGCAGTACCCCTCCTGGCAGGGGGCATGAGCAGTACTTC. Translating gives CASSTPPGRGHEQYF.